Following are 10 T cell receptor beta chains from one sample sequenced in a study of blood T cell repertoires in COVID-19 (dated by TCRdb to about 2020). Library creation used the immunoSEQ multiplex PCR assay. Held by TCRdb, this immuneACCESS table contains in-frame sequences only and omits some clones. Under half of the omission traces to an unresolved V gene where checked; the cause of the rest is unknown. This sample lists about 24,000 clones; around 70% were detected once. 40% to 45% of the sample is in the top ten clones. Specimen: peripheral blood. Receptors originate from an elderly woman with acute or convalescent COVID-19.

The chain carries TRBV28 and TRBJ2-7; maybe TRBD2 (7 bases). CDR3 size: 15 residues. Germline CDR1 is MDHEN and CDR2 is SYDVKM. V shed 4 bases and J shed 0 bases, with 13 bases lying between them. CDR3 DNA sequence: TGTGCCAGCAGTTCTGGGGGGGGCGGCTCCTACGAGCAGTACTTC. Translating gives CASSSGGGGSYEQYF.

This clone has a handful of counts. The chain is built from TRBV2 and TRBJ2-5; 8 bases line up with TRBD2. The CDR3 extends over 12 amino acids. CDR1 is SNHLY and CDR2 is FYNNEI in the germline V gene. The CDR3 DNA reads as TGTGCTAACGGGGGGGGATTCGAGACCCAGTACTTC. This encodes CANGGGFETQYF.

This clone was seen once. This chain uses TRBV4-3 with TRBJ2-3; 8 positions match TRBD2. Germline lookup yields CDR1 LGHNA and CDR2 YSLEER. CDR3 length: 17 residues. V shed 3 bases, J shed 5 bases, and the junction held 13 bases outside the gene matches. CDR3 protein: CASSQPSAGVGVDTQYF. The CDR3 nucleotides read TGCGCCAGCAGCCAGCCTTCAGCGGGAGTTGGAGTAGATACGCAGTATTTT.

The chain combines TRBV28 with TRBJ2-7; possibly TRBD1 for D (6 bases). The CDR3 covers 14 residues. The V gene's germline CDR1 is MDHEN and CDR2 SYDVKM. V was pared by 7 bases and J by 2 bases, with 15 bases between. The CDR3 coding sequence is TGTGCCAGCACGTTGGGACACCCGGCCTACGAGCAGTACTTC. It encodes CASTLGHPAYEQYF.

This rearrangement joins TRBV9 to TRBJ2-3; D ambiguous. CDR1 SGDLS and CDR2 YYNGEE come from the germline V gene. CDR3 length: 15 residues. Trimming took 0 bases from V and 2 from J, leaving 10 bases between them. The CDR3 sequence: CASSVGPRFTDTQYF. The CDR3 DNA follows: TGTGCCAGCAGCGTAGGTCCTAGATTCACAGATACGCAGTATTTT. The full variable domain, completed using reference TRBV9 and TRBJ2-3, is DSGVTQTPKHLITATGQRVTLRCSPRSGDLSVYWYQQSLDQGLQFLIQYYNGEERAKGNILERFSAQQFPDLHSELNLSSLELGDSALYFCASSVGPRFTDTQYFGPGTRLTVL.

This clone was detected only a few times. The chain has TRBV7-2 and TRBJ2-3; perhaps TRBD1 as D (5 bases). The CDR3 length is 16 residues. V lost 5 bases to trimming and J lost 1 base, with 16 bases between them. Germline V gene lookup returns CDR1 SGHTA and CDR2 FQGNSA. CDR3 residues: CASSPVGLGGTDTQYF. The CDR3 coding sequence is TGTGCCAGCAGCCCAGTCGGGCTAGGGGGCACAGATACGCAGTATTTT.

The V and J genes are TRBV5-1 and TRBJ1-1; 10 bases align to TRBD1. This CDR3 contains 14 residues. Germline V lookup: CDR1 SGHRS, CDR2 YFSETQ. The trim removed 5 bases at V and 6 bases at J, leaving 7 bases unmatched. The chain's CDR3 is CASRGGQGLAEAFF. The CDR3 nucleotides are TGCGCCAGCAGGGGGGGACAGGGGCTCGCTGAAGCTTTCTTT.

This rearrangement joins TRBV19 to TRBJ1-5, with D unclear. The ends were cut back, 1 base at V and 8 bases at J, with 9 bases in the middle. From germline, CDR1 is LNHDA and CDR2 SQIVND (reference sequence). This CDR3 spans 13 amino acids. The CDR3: CASSIGPSEPQHF. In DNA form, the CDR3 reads TGTGCCAGTAGTATAGGGCCCTCCGAGCCCCAGCATTTT. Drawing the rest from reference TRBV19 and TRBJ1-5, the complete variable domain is DGGITQSPKYLFRKEGQNVTLSCEQNLNHDAMYWYRQDPGQGLRLIYYSQIVNDFQKGDIAEGYSVSREKKESFPLTVTSAQKNPTAFYLCASSIGPSEPQHFGDGTRLSIL.

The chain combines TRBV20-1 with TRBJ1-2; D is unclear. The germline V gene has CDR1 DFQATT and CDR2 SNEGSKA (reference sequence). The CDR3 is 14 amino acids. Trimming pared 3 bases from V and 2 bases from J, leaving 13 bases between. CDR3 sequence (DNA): TGCAGTGCTAGTACCGCGGCTGGGAACTATGGCTACACCTTC. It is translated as CSASTAAGNYGYTF.

CDR3 region: CASSPWSRDRKRDTQYF. In DNA, the CDR3 is TGTGCCAGCAGTCCGTGGTCCCGAGACAGAAAGAGGGATACGCAGTATTTT. V is TRBV27 and J is TRBJ2-3; D perhaps matches TRBD1 (5 bases). Germline CDR1 is MNHEY and CDR2 is SMNVEV (reference sequence). The CDR3 runs to 17 residues. The V end was cut by 5 bases, the J end by 6 bases, with 24 bases between.